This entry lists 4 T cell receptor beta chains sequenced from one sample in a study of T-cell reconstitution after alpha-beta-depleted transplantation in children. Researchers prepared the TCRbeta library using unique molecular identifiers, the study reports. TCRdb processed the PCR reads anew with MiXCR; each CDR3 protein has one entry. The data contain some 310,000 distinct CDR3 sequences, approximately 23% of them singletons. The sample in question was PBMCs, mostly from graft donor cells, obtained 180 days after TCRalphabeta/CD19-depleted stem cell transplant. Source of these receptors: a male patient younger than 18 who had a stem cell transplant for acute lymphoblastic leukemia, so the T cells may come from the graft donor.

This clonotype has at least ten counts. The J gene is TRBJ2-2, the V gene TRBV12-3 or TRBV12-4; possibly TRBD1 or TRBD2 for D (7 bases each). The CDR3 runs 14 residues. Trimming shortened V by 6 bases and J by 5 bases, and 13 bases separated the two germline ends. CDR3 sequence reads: CASSQGGGTGELFF. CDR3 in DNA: TGTGCCAGCAGCCAGGGGGGAGGGACCGGGGAGCTGTTTTTT.

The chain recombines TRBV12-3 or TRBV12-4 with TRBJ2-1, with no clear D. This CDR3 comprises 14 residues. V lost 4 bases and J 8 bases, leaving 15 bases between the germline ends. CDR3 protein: CASSYKGWADEQFF. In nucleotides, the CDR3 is TGTGCCAGCAGTTATAAGGGTTGGGCTGATGAGCAGTTCTTC.

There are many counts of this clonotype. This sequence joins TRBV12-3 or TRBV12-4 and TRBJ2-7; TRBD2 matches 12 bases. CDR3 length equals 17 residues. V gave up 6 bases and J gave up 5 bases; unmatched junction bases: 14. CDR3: CASSLRVGTSGRNEQYF. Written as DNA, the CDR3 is TGTGCCAGCAGCCTCCGAGTGGGTACTAGCGGGAGGAACGAGCAGTACTTC.

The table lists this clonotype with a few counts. CDR3 sequence reads: CASSFRVHYGYTF. The CDR3, as DNA: TGTGCCAGCAGCTTTAGGGTTCACTATGGCTACACCTTC. The chain has TRBV7-6 and TRBJ1-2; no reliable D call. Germline CDR1 SGHVS, CDR2 FNYEAQ. Trimming pared 3 bases from V and 3 bases from J, leaving 8 bases between. The CDR3 covers 13 residues.